The rows below give T cell receptor beta chains drawn from one sample of a study of early T cells in non-severe SARS-CoV-2 infection. MiXCR, run by TCRdb on the 5' RACE reads, gives a single entry per CDR3 protein. In the table there are around 19,000 distinct CDR3 sequences, about 4.9% of which are singletons. Sequenced: whole blood. The receptor source for this set is an adult who was a healthcare worker with PCR-confirmed SARS-CoV-2 infection or an uninfected control (not recorded which). Both conserved end residues are part of each CDR3. The D gene is left open where the match is weak. Expanded clones get a size class; other rows say once, few or many, or leave the size out.

many	TRBV6-1	TRBJ2-1	TRBD2	CASSEGEGSYNEQFF	TGTGCCAGCAGTGAAGGGGAGGGCTCCTACAATGAGCAGTTCTTC
many	TRBV5-1	TRBJ1-1	TRBD1	CASSLGQVPEAFF	TGCGCCAGCAGCCTGGGACAGGTTCCTGAAGCTTTCTTT
medium-sized	TRBV12-3/TRBV12-4	TRBJ1-5	.	CASSLRLNQPQHF	TGTGCCAGCAGTTTAAGGCTCAATCAGCCCCAGCATTTT
few	TRBV29-1	TRBJ2-7	TRBD1	CSVRTGGPREQYF	TGCAGCGTAAGGACAGGGGGCCCCCGTGAGCAGTACTTC
medium-sized	TRBV5-1	TRBJ2-2	.	CASTPGPNTGELFF	TGCGCCAGCACCCCGGGTCCTAACACCGGGGAGCTGTTTTTT
many	TRBV14	TRBJ2-1	.	CASSQLTGRTGVDYNEQFF	TGTGCCAGCAGCCAACTCACCGGACGGACCGGAGTCGATTACAATGAGCAGTTCTTC
.	TRBV18	TRBJ2-5	TRBD2	CASSPGLAAGGETQYF	TGTGCCAGCTCACCGGGACTAGCGGCAGGAGGAGAGACCCAGTACTTC
many	TRBV4-2	TRBJ2-5	.	CASSQDDDRITPQYF	TGTGCCAGCAGCCAAGATGACGACAGGATAACGCCCCAGTACTTC
few	TRBV24-1	TRBJ2-5	.	CATSDFRSGETQYF	TGTGCCACCAGTGATTTTAGATCCGGTGAGACCCAGTACTTC
many	TRBV9	TRBJ2-1	.	CASSPLSLPFSYNEQFF	TGTGCCAGCAGCCCACTTAGCTTGCCTTTTTCCTACAATGAGCAGTTCTTC
.	TRBV2	TRBJ2-6	.	CATGQANVLTF	TGTGCCACGGGACAGGCCAACGTCCTGACTTTC
few	TRBV2	TRBJ2-3	TRBD1	CASSKITGADTQYF	TGTGCCAGCAGCAAAATCACAGGGGCAGATACGCAGTATTTT
.	TRBV7-9	TRBJ1-4	.	CASRRENEKLFF	TGTGCCAGCAGGCGGGAAAATGAAAAACTGTTTTTT
many	TRBV28	TRBJ2-7	TRBD2	CASSLMTSGSREQYF	TGTGCCAGCAGCCTCATGACTAGCGGGAGTCGCGAGCAGTACTTC
many	TRBV11-2	TRBJ2-3	.	CASTKGADTQYF	TGTGCCAGCACCAAAGGGGCGGATACGCAGTATTTT
few	TRBV29-1	TRBJ2-3	.	CSVGRSTDTQYF	TGCAGCGTTGGTCGTAGCACAGATACGCAGTATTTT
many	TRBV14	TRBJ2-2	.	CASSLFLNTGELFF	TGTGCCAGCAGCCTCTTCTTGAACACCGGGGAGCTGTTTTTT
many	TRBV29-1	TRBJ2-7	.	CSVEEAESGRPYEQYF	TGCAGCGTTGAAGAGGCGGAGTCCGGTAGACCCTACGAGCAGTACTTC
many	TRBV5-1	TRBJ2-2	.	CASSLASNTGELFF	TGCGCCAGCAGCTTAGCGTCGAACACCGGGGAGCTGTTTTTT
many	TRBV12-3/TRBV12-4	TRBJ1-3	.	CASSLGGNTIYF	TGTGCCAGCAGTTTGGGTGGAAACACCATATATTTT
many	TRBV2	TRBJ2-3	.	CASSVFSSTDTQYF	TGTGCCAGCAGTGTTTTTAGCAGCACAGATACGCAGTATTTT
many	TRBV19	TRBJ1-5	.	CASSSFDQPQHF	TGTGCCAGTAGTAGCTTCGATCAGCCCCAGCATTTT
many	TRBV7-8	TRBJ1-4	.	CASSPLAGDGTNEKLFF	TGTGCCAGCAGCCCCTTGGCAGGGGATGGGACTAATGAAAAACTGTTTTTT
few	TRBV7-2	TRBJ2-5	.	CASSLAVEEETQYF	TGTGCCAGCAGCTTAGCGGTGGAGGAAGAGACCCAGTACTTC
many	TRBV7-8	TRBJ2-1	TRBD2	CASSLIAGGPYNEQFF	TGTGCCAGCAGCTTAATAGCGGGAGGGCCCTACAATGAGCAGTTCTTC
many	TRBV29-1	TRBJ2-2	TRBD2	CSVRGSGSRSTGELFF	TGCAGCGTTCGGGGTAGCGGGAGCCGAAGCACCGGGGAGCTGTTTTTT
.	TRBV20-1	TRBJ2-1	TRBD2	CSAMGPGLAVRGEQFF	TGCAGTGCTATGGGACCCGGACTAGCTGTGAGGGGTGAGCAGTTCTTC
many	TRBV7-6	TRBJ1-1	TRBD1	CASSSLTTGTEVFF	TGTGCCAGCAGCTCATTAACGACAGGGACTGAAGTTTTCTTT
.	TRBV19	TRBJ2-6	.	CASQDLSGANVLTF	TGTGCCAGTCAGGACCTCTCTGGGGCCAACGTCCTGACTTTC
many	TRBV6-6	TRBJ2-7	.	CASSFDLNYEQYF	TGTGCCAGCAGTTTCGACCTTAACTACGAGCAGTACTTC
.	TRBV5-5	TRBJ2-7	.	CASSPRPGAGEQYF	TGTGCCAGCAGCCCAAGACCGGGGGCCGGCGAGCAGTACTTC
.	TRBV20-1	TRBJ2-3	.	CSARVFGGVGDTQYF	TGCAGTGCTAGAGTCTTCGGGGGAGTAGGTGATACGCAGTATTTT
many	TRBV14	TRBJ2-4	.	CASSQGQGLDKNIQYF	TGTGCCAGCAGCCAAGGTCAGGGGCTGGACAAAAACATTCAGTACTTC